This TCR beta chain derives from a study of blood T cell repertoires in COVID-19. Overall study: COVID-19 samples collected from the United States, Italy and Spain covered acute and convalescent phases. Sources were T cells, B-cell-depleted T cells, or PBMCs; the material itself was cDNA or gDNA.

This CDR3 has 13 amino acids. The V gene's germline CDR1 is LNHDA and CDR2 SQIVND (reference sequence). The germline V and J ends were trimmed by 10 bases and 2 bases, with 15 bases remaining between them. Under the authors' procedure: Reference gene primer amplification yielded estimated nucleated cell counts. Only in-frame clones appear in the TCRdb table, and some are missing; sequencing was by immunoSEQ multiplex PCR. V and J calls and clone size are those listed in that table; D and trimming were worked out from the DNA. Among a few hundred thousand clones listed, roughly 91% were seen once. It was during active infection that Seattle patients were enrolled and then longitudinally followed.

The sample consisted of peripheral blood. The TCR was taken from a woman in her thirties with COVID-19, enrolled during active disease. This chain connects TRBV19 to TRBJ2-7; no clear D gene. This CDR3 reads CATSPGSTYEQYF. The CDR3 nucleotides read TGTGCCACTTCCCCCGGGTCCACCTACGAGCAGTACTTC.